One and the same sample provided the 14 T cell receptor beta chains below, sequenced in a study of cytomegalovirus exposure and HLA in healthy donors (dated by TCRdb to the late 2010s). Libraries came from the immunoSEQ multiplex PCR assay. For the multiplex PCR, a mixture combining 60 forward primers for TCR Vbeta segments and 13 reverse primers for TCR Jbeta segments was used. The immuneACCESS repertoire file appears here via TCRdb, limited to in-frame rearrangements. These files lack a portion of the clones; in checked studies, under half of the deficit traces to unresolved V genes, and the cause of the others is not known. Recorded for this sample are 95,000 to 150,000 clones; around three quarters of them occurred a single time. Roughly 3.5% of the sample rests with the top ten. Sequencing was performed on PBMCs. The origin of the receptors is a human donor in good health.

The V gene is TRBV4-1, the J gene TRBJ2-1; no reliable D call. The CDR3 runs 15 residues. Trimming shortened V by 4 bases and J by 6 bases, and 16 bases separated the two germline ends. CDR1 is MGHRA and CDR2 is YSYEKL in the germline V gene. CDR3 sequence: CASSPHIYDTNEQFF. The CDR3 DNA is TGCGCCAGCAGCCCTCACATTTATGACACCAATGAGCAGTTCTTC.

The chain joins TRBV5-6 to TRBJ2-1, with D tentatively TRBD2 (5 bases). Germline V gene data show CDR1 as SGHDT and CDR2 as YYEEEE. Trimming pared 7 bases from V and 10 bases from J, leaving 21 bases between. The CDR3 extends over 14 amino acids. CDR3 in amino acids: CASGSLAPGKEQFF. CDR3 bases: TGTGCCAGCGGTAGCCTGGCTCCGGGAAAGGAGCAGTTCTTC. Together with reference TRBV5-6 and TRBJ2-1, the CDR3 gives the full variable domain: DAGVTQSPTHLIKTRGQQVTLRCSPKSGHDTVSWYQQALGQGPQFIFQYYEEEERQRGNFPDRFSGHQFPNYSSELNVNALLLGDSALYLCASGSLAPGKEQFFGPGTRLTVL.

This clone was detected a few times. V and J are TRBV29-1 and TRBJ2-1, with D possibly matching TRBD2 (6 bases). The CDR3 has 13 amino acids. V lost 7 bases, J lost 1 base, and 11 bases lay in between. Germline assignment: CDR1 SQVTM and CDR2 ANQGSEA. The CDR3 sequence: CSGGTTSYNEQFF. For the CDR3, the DNA is TGCAGCGGCGGGACGACATCCTACAATGAGCAGTTCTTC.

A single count supports this clone. A junction boundary mismatches the germline segment, possibly from a read error. The sample carries other DNA sequences with the same CDR3. V and J are TRBV7-8 and TRBJ2-5; a weak D match, TRBD1 (6 bases). This CDR3 is built from 15 residues. In germline, CDR1 is SGHVS, CDR2 FQNEAQ. The DNA for the CDR3 is TGCGCCAGCAGCCCTAGGCCAGGGGTGTTGGAGACCCAGTACTTC. Amino acid sequence: CASSPRPGVLETQYF.

This clone was recorded once. The V and J genes are TRBV7-8 and TRBJ2-3; TRBD1 agrees at 7 bases. V lost 4 bases, J lost 3 bases, and 7 bases stayed unmatched. The CDR3 is made up of 15 amino acids. Germline CDR1 SGHVS, CDR2 FQNEAQ. CDR3 loop: CASSSQGWGTDTQYF. In DNA form, the CDR3 reads TGTGCCAGCAGCTCACAGGGGTGGGGAACAGATACGCAGTATTTT.

The chain combines TRBV5-4 with TRBJ2-3, with D possibly matching TRBD2 (6 bases). Between the trimmed V and J ends, which lost 0 bases and 6 bases, there was a span of 14 bases. CDR3 length equals 15 residues. CDR1 and CDR2 from the germline V gene are SGHNT and YYREEE (reference sequence). The CDR3 loop reads CASSLDAEGTDTQYF. CDR3 in DNA: TGTGCCAGCAGCTTGGATGCGGAGGGGACCGATACGCAGTATTTT.

The V call is TRBV11-3, the J call TRBJ2-5; TRBD2 agrees at 10 bases. CDR1 is SGHNT and CDR2 is YENEEA in the germline V gene. With V trimmed by 7 bases and J by 4 bases, 9 bases remained unmatched. The CDR3 has 15 amino acids. Here the CDR3 reads CASTLRLAGVETQYF. The DNA of the CDR3 is TGTGCCAGCACCCTTAGGCTAGCGGGAGTAGAGACCCAGTACTTC.

The V gene is TRBV7-3, the J gene TRBJ2-5; TRBD1 matches at 11 bases. The CDR3 has 13 amino acids. After removal of 8 bases from V and 5 bases from J, the junction contained 4 bases not matched to a gene. Germline lookup yields CDR1 SGHTA and CDR2 FQGTGA. The CDR3 sequence: CASRTGGEETQYF. DNA for the CDR3: TGTGCCAGCCGGACAGGGGGCGAGGAGACCCAGTACTTC.

V usage is TRBV21-1 and J usage is TRBJ2-7; the tabulated D call, TRBD1, remains unverified against the DNA. TRBV21-1 is termed a pseudogene. This CDR3 region has 17 residues. The CDR3 region has the DNA TGTGCCAGCAGCCCCACCGTCCGGGACAGGGGACGCTACGAGCAGTACTTC. Translated, it gives CASSPTVRDRGRYEQYF.

The genes are TRBV29-1 and TRBJ1-1; weak D call: TRBD1 (6 bases). Trimming removed 6 bases from V and 4 bases from J, with 18 bases in between. The CDR3 extends over 14 amino acids. Germline lookup yields CDR1 SQVTM and CDR2 ANQGSEA. Here the CDR3 reads CSVSGSQGRTEAFF. CDR3 nucleotide sequence: TGCAGCGTGTCTGGCAGTCAGGGGCGCACTGAAGCTTTCTTT.

In DNA, the CDR3 is TGTGCCAGCAGTTATCCGGAGAGTGGAAACACCATATATTTT. It translates to CASSYPESGNTIYF. V gene TRBV6-6 combines with J gene TRBJ1-3, with D unresolved. Germline V CDR1 and CDR2: MNHNY, SVGAGI (reference sequence). Trimming stripped 3 bases from V and 3 bases from J, with 9 bases between. The CDR3 contains 14 residues.

The chain has TRBV21-1 and TRBJ2-3; TRBD2, the table's D call, lacks a check against the DNA. TRBV21-1 is designated a pseudogene. The CDR3 runs to 16 residues. This chain's CDR3 is CASSSDFCGSTDTQYF. As DNA, the CDR3 is TGTGCCAGCAGCAGTGATTTTTGCGGGAGCACAGATACGCAGTATTTT.

This clone appeared a single time. The chain employs TRBV10-1 and TRBJ1-3; D is possibly TRBD1 (5 bases). V was trimmed by 6 bases and J by 1 base, leaving 13 bases between them. The germline gives CDR1 WNHNN, CDR2 SYGVQD (reference sequence). CDR3 length: 15 amino acids. The CDR3 loop is CASSPQAASGNTIYF. The CDR3 coding sequence is TGCGCCAGCAGCCCACAGGCTGCTTCTGGAAACACCATATATTTT.

V usage is TRBV6-1 and J usage is TRBJ1-1, with D maybe TRBD1 (5 bases). From germline, CDR1 is MNHNS and CDR2 SASEGT. The germline V and J ends were trimmed by 1 base and 5 bases, with 14 bases remaining between them. The length of the CDR3 is 15 residues. The CDR3 is CASSEGGAGGTEAFF. The CDR3 nucleotides are TGTGCCAGCAGTGAAGGAGGGGCGGGGGGGACTGAAGCTTTCTTT.